This T cell receptor (beta chain) was sequenced during a study of technical replicates of blood from a handful of donors. Sequencing was performed with immunoSEQ multiplex PCR; in TCRdb, only in-frame clones are kept and a portion is missing. The sample lists roughly 100,000 clones; less than 96% were seen once. The TCR was taken from a human donor in good health. Sequenced input: T cells isolated from PBMCs.

In nucleotides, the CDR3 is TGCAGCGTCCTGCAGGGGAAGGTTTACGGCTACACCTTC. Translated: CSVLQGKVYGYTF. The rearrangement joins TRBV29-1 to TRBJ1-2, with D possibly TRBD1 on 6 matching bases. Germline V gene data show CDR1 as SQVTM and CDR2 as ANQGSEA. Trimming stripped 6 bases from V and 8 bases from J, with 19 bases between. This CDR3 spans 13 amino acids. Complete variable domain (other parts from reference TRBV29-1 and TRBJ1-2): SAVISQKPSRDICQRGTSLTIQCQVDSQVTMMFWYRQQPGQSLTLIATANQGSEATYESGFVIDKFPISRPNLTFSTLTVSNMSPEDSSIYLCSVLQGKVYGYTFGSGTRLTVV.